The 26 T cell receptor beta chains listed next were all sequenced from one sample in a study of beta chain features in type 1 diabetes. General study findings and limits: Within each of all four CD4+ subsets, Type 1 diabetes patients had TCRB CDR3s that were moderately but significantly shorter.

Every isolated RNA sample was fully reverse transcribed, so sequencing captured expressed TCRB transcripts. Generated by immunoSEQ multiplex PCR, the TCRdb table keeps only in-frame clones and is missing some. The top ten hold more than 0.015% of the sample, which has hundreds of thousands of clones, 15% seen once. Which antigens these TCRs recognize remains unknown. Sequencing input: naive CD4+ T cells from blood. The source is a man aged 18 to 29 with type 1 diabetes.

The chain combines TRBV10-3 with TRBJ2-7, with D unresolved. Germline loops: CDR1 ENHRY, CDR2 SYGVKD. The CDR3 has 13 amino acids. V shed 4 bases and J shed 0 bases, with 7 bases lying between them. The CDR3 region has the DNA TGTGCCATCAGTGTGAGCATCTCCTACGAGCAGTACTTC. It yields the protein CAISVSISYEQYF.

There are a few counts of this clone. This rearrangement joins TRBV25-1 to TRBJ1-2, with D maybe TRBD1 (5 bases). V lost 7 bases, J lost 4 bases, and 13 bases lay in between. Per germline, CDR1 MGHDK and CDR2 SYGVNS. This CDR3 has 13 amino acids. The CDR3 reads CASTRGEAYGYTF. CDR3 nucleotides: TGTGCCAGCACCCGAGGGGAGGCCTATGGCTACACCTTC.

The sample holds a few counts of this clone. The chain employs TRBV14 and TRBJ2-5; no reliable D call. CDR3 length equals 14 residues. The V end was cut by 4 bases, the J end by 0 bases, with 9 bases between. Germline assignment: CDR1 SGHDN and CDR2 FVKESK. The CDR3 nucleotides are TGTGCCAGCAGCCCCATCCGGGACCAAGAGACCCAGTACTTC. It codes for CASSPIRDQETQYF.

This clone came up once. CDR3 loop: CASSLARTGYEQYF. The CDR3 DNA follows: TGCGCCAGCAGCTTGGCCCGGACAGGCTACGAGCAGTACTTC. The chain uses TRBV5-1 and TRBJ2-7, with 7 bases matching TRBD1. V lost 0 bases and J lost 3; bases outside the gene matches: 3. The germline CDR1 and CDR2 sequences are SGHRS and YFSETQ. The CDR3 runs to 14 residues.

The sample holds a few counts of this clone. The rearrangement links TRBV2 to TRBJ1-1, with TRBD1 matching 8 bases. V was clipped by 5 bases and J by 5 bases; unmatched bases: 7. The CDR3 consists of 14 residues. Germline CDR1 is SNHLY and CDR2 is FYNNEI. The chain's CDR3 is CASSIRGRETEAFF. As DNA, the CDR3 is TGTGCCAGCAGTATCAGGGGGCGGGAAACTGAAGCTTTCTTT.

This clone has just a few counts. The gene calls are TRBV2 and TRBJ2-7, with 10 nucleotides matching TRBD2. J lost 5 bases, V lost 7 bases, and 8 bases had no gene match. This CDR3 is built from 14 residues. The germline V gene encodes CDR1 SNHLY and CDR2 FYNNEI. CDR3 DNA sequence: TGTGCCAGCAAGACCGGGACTAGCGTCGACGAGCAGTACTTC. This encodes CASKTGTSVDEQYF.

The chain combines TRBV7-9 with TRBJ1-6, with D possibly being TRBD1 (6 bases). Germline values: CDR1 SEHNR, CDR2 FQNEAQ (reference sequence). Trimming took 1 base from V and 9 from J, leaving 13 bases between them. The CDR3 extends over 15 amino acids. The CDR3 region is CASSLDQGWVSPLHF. CDR3 DNA sequence: TGTGCCAGCAGCTTAGATCAGGGGTGGGTTTCACCCCTCCACTTT.

The sample holds a few counts of this clone. The gene calls are TRBV7-2 and TRBJ2-1; D gene uncertain. Germline values: CDR1 SGHTA, CDR2 FQGNSA. The CDR3 spans 15 residues. Trimming took off 4 bases at V and 0 bases at J, with 10 bases between the two ends. In DNA form, the CDR3 reads TGTGCCAGCAGCTCATCGAGTAGCTCCTACAATGAGCAGTTCTTC. It is translated as CASSSSSSSYNEQFF.

The V and J genes are TRBV5-5 and TRBJ2-3; 12 positions agree with TRBD2. Germline V CDR1 and CDR2: SGHKS, YYEKEE (reference sequence). Trimming took 4 bases from V and 6 from J; bases not matched to a gene: 6. The CDR3 has 15 residues. In DNA form, the CDR3 reads TGTGCCAGCAGCCCGACTAGCGGGAGTTGGGATACGCAGTATTTT. Protein sequence: CASSPTSGSWDTQYF.

This clone was seen more than once but under ten times. This chain joins TRBV29-1 and TRBJ2-3, with a tentative D call TRBD2 (5 bases). This CDR3 has 13 residues. With 4 bases removed from V and 13 bases from J, the gap between germline ends came to 21 bases. CDR1 SQVTM and CDR2 ANQGSEA come from the germline V gene. This CDR3 reads CSVGGRPQRVKYF. In DNA, the CDR3 is TGCAGCGTTGGAGGCCGACCTCAGAGGGTTAAGTATTTT.

In this sample, this clone turned up a few times. The chain couples TRBV9 to TRBJ2-1, with TRBD2 matching over 14 bases. The junction had 8 bases not matched to a gene; V was cut back by 0 bases and J by 15 bases. The CDR3 runs to 15 residues. Germline V CDR1 and CDR2: SGDLS, YYNGEE. The CDR3, as DNA: TGTGCCAGCAGCGTAGACTTGGGACTAGCGGGAGCAAGGTTCTTC. Its protein product is CASSVDLGLAGARFF.

In its sample, this clone was seen a few times. This rearrangement joins TRBV19 to TRBJ2-3, with D tentatively TRBD1 (5 bases). The length of the CDR3 is 14 residues. V was trimmed by 10 bases and J by 0 bases, leaving 14 bases between them. CDR1 LNHDA and CDR2 SQIVND come from the germline V gene (reference sequence). The CDR3 DNA follows: TGTGCCACCGCAGGGTCTCCTAGCACAGATACGCAGTATTTT. Residues: CATAGSPSTDTQYF. The full variable domain, with the rest looked up from reference TRBV19 and TRBJ2-3, is DGGITQSPKYLFRKEGQNVTLSCEQNLNHDAMYWYRQDPGQGLRLIYYSQIVNDFQKGDIAEGYSVSREKKESFPLTVTSAQKNPTAFYLCATAGSPSTDTQYFGPGTRLTVL.

This chain connects TRBV5-4 to TRBJ2-6; D is ambiguous. V lost 6 bases and J 4 bases, leaving 14 bases between the germline ends. Germline V lookup: CDR1 SGHNT, CDR2 YYREEE (reference sequence). This CDR3 contains 15 residues. The chain's CDR3 is CASTLVDRGANVLTF. In nucleotides, the CDR3 is TGTGCCAGCACCCTAGTCGATCGAGGGGCCAACGTCCTGACTTTC.

The gene calls are TRBV5-6 and TRBJ2-2, with D possibly matching TRBD1 (6 bases). CDR1 and CDR2 from the germline V gene are SGHDT and YYEEEE. This CDR3 is 14 amino acids long. The ends were cut back, 3 bases at V and 1 base at J, with 7 bases in the middle. The CDR3 loop is CASSSTGNTGELFF. CDR3 sequence (DNA): TGTGCCAGCAGCTCGACAGGGAACACCGGGGAGCTGTTTTTT.

This clone has a handful of counts. The genes are TRBV29-1 and TRBJ2-7; the D is unclear. The CDR3 has 12 residues. The germline gives CDR1 SQVTM, CDR2 ANQGSEA. V was trimmed by 2 bases and J by 2 bases, leaving 7 bases between them. The CDR3 nucleotides read TGCAGCGTTGAATCTCAGACCTACGAGCAGTACTTC. Translation: CSVESQTYEQYF.

The chain links TRBV30 to TRBJ1-5, with D unclear. V lost 6 bases and J lost 4, with 13 bases in between. The CDR3 has 13 residues. Germline CDR1 GTSNPN, CDR2 SVGIG (reference sequence). CDR3 residues: CACPSSPNQPQHF. In DNA, the CDR3 is TGTGCCTGCCCTTCCTCCCCTAATCAGCCCCAGCATTTT.

This clone turned up a few times. The chain recombines TRBV28 with TRBJ2-7; D is possibly TRBD1 (5 bases). The CDR3 covers 12 residues. The V and J ends lost 6 bases and 3 bases respectively, with 9 bases between them. Germline V gene sequence: CDR1 MDHEN, CDR2 SYDVKM. As DNA, the CDR3 is TGTGCCAGCAGCCCCCAGGGCTACGAGCAGTACTTC. It specifies CASSPQGYEQYF.

The rearrangement uses TRBV4-3 and TRBJ1-2; possible D gene TRBD1, 6 bases. With 2 bases removed from V and 5 bases from J, the gap between germline ends came to 9 bases. The CDR3 loop spans 13 amino acids. Germline V gene data show CDR1 as LGHNA and CDR2 as YSLEER. CDR3 loop: CASSQQGNYGYTF. The CDR3 DNA sequence: TGCGCCAGCAGCCAACAGGGGAATTATGGCTACACCTTC.

This clone was detected only a few times. The chain employs TRBV28 and TRBJ2-1, with 8 bases lining up with TRBD2. CDR3 length: 15 amino acids. The germline V gene has CDR1 MDHEN and CDR2 SYDVKM. The ends lost 6 bases at V and 3 bases at J; junction bases unmatched: 7. CDR3 sequence (DNA): TGTGCCAGCAGCCCCGGGACTAGAGGCTACAATGAGCAGTTCTTC. This encodes CASSPGTRGYNEQFF.

This rearrangement joins TRBV5-6 to TRBJ2-3; no reliable D call. The CDR3 extends over 13 amino acids. Germline V CDR1 and CDR2: SGHDT, YYEEEE. Trimming cost V 6 bases and J 1 base, with 9 bases left between them. The CDR3 bases are TGTGCCAGCAACAAAGTGGGCACAGATACGCAGTATTTT. It encodes CASNKVGTDTQYF.

Remarks on this clone: This CDR3 is also generated by other DNA sequences in the sample. This sequence joins TRBV30 and TRBJ2-7; tentative D call: TRBD1 (5 bases). Trimming pared 3 bases from V and 3 bases from J, leaving 9 bases between. This CDR3 comprises 12 residues. Looked up from germline, CDR1 is GTSNPN and CDR2 is SVGIG (reference sequence). The CDR3 loop is CAWRGLGYEQYF. CDR3 DNA: TGTGCCTGGAGGGGGCTTGGCTACGAGCAGTACTTC.

DNA for the CDR3: TGTGCCAGCACTTGGAACAGGGAAGCTTTCTTT. Its protein product is CASTWNREAFF. The chain joins TRBV7-9 to TRBJ1-1; D may be TRBD1 (5 bases). Germline loops: CDR1 SEHNR, CDR2 FQNEAQ (reference sequence). V gave up 7 bases and J gave up 8 bases, with 11 bases separating them. The CDR3 length is 11 residues.

The gene calls are TRBV27 and TRBJ1-1, with D hard to call. Trimming stripped 8 bases from V and 0 bases from J, with 28 bases between. From germline, CDR1 is MNHEY and CDR2 SMNVEV (reference sequence). CDR3 length equals 19 residues. The CDR3 sequence is CASWTSRRGLRFLNTEAFF. The CDR3 coding sequence is TGTGCCAGCTGGACCTCCCGGCGAGGGCTGAGATTTTTGAACACTGAAGCTTTCTTT.

This clone was picked up a small number of times. The chain uses TRBV29-1 and TRBJ2-7; 11 bases line up with TRBD2. V was clipped by 4 bases and J by 7 bases; unmatched bases: 12. This CDR3 comprises 15 residues. Germline V CDR1 and CDR2: SQVTM, ANQGSEA. The CDR3 is CSVVGSGRAWGEQYF. CDR3 nucleotide sequence: TGCAGCGTTGTAGGTAGCGGGAGGGCCTGGGGTGAGCAGTACTTC.

This clone showed up just a few times. The chain has TRBV7-2 and TRBJ2-5; D might be TRBD2 (5 bases). V lost 5 bases and J lost 1, with 11 bases in between. This CDR3 is 14 amino acids long. Germline V CDR1 and CDR2: SGHTA, FQGNSA. The CDR3 DNA reads TGTGCCAGCAGCCCAAGTGGAGGCCAAGAGACCCAGTACTTC. As protein: CASSPSGGQETQYF.

V gene TRBV18 combines with J gene TRBJ2-7, with 8 bases matching TRBD1. The germline gives CDR1 KGHSH, CDR2 LQKENI. CDR3 length: 16 amino acids. V lost 4 bases to trimming and J lost 3 bases; unmatched junction nucleotides: 11. CDR3 DNA: TGTGCCAGCTCACAATTCGGGACAGGCCTAGACTACGAGCAGTACTTC. This encodes CASSQFGTGLDYEQYF.